Listed below are T cell receptor beta chains from one sample, sequenced in a study of PD-1 blockade in classical Hodgkin lymphoma. TCRdb's copy holds only in-frame clones and misses some; the assay was immunoSEQ multiplex PCR. The sample lists some 10,000 clones, under 90% seen once, with 14% to 15% in the top ten. Specimen: CD8+ T cells from blood. The receptors shown here come from a human donor with classical Hodgkin lymphoma. Both conserved end residues are part of each CDR3. Each record gives: J gene, V gene, clone size, D gene, CDR3 DNA, CDR3 protein. D genes are given only for firm matches. Some rows have no size entry. The others give once, few or many, or a class for an expanded clone.

j_call: TRBJ2-5; v_call: TRBV10-3; clone_size: -; d_call: TRBD2; cdr3_nt: TGTGCCATCAGTGAGGCAGGTAGCGGGGCAGAGACCCAGTACTTC; cdr3_aa: CAISEAGSGAETQYF
j_call: TRBJ1-4; v_call: TRBV6-6; clone_size: once; d_call: -; cdr3_nt: TGTGCCAGCAGTTATGTTTTTAAGGGTGAAGAAAAACTGTTTTTT; cdr3_aa: CASSYVFKGEEKLFF
j_call: TRBJ2-4; v_call: TRBV28; clone_size: -; d_call: -; cdr3_nt: TGTGCCAGCATCGGGGGAAACGAAAACATTCAGTACTTC; cdr3_aa: CASIGGNENIQYF
j_call: TRBJ1-2; v_call: TRBV5-6; clone_size: few; d_call: -; cdr3_nt: TGTGCCAGCAGCTCCCCAGGGGATACTAACTATGGCTACACCTTC; cdr3_aa: CASSSPGDTNYGYTF
j_call: TRBJ2-7; v_call: TRBV4-3; clone_size: -; d_call: -; cdr3_nt: TGCGCCAGCAGCCAAGATGTGGGGGGTCCCTACGAGCAGTACTTC; cdr3_aa: CASSQDVGGPYEQYF
j_call: TRBJ2-7; v_call: TRBV19; clone_size: once; d_call: -; cdr3_nt: TGTGCCAGTAGTATAGCTCGACAAGATAGCTCCTACGAGCAGTACTTC; cdr3_aa: CASSIARQDSSYEQYF
j_call: TRBJ1-2; v_call: TRBV19; clone_size: once; d_call: TRBD1; cdr3_nt: TGTGCCAGTAAGTGGGGTCGGACAGGGGATGGCTACACCTTC; cdr3_aa: CASKWGRTGDGYTF
j_call: TRBJ2-3; v_call: TRBV19; clone_size: once; d_call: TRBD2; cdr3_nt: TGTGCCAGTGGGGCGGGGGGTCCCGCAGATACGCAGTATTTT; cdr3_aa: CASGAGGPADTQYF
j_call: TRBJ2-5; v_call: TRBV9; clone_size: few; d_call: -; cdr3_nt: TGTGCCAGCAGCCCCCAAGGGGGGGGAGCCCAAGAGACCCAGTACTTC; cdr3_aa: CASSPQGGGAQETQYF
j_call: TRBJ2-6; v_call: TRBV4-2; clone_size: -; d_call: -; cdr3_nt: TGTGCCAGCAGCCAAGTTTCTGGAAGTGGGGCCAACGTCCTGACTTTC; cdr3_aa: CASSQVSGSGANVLTF
j_call: TRBJ2-7; v_call: TRBV27; clone_size: -; d_call: TRBD1; cdr3_nt: TGTGCCAGCAGCGCCGGGACAGGGGTTTTCTACGAGCAGTACTTC; cdr3_aa: CASSAGTGVFYEQYF